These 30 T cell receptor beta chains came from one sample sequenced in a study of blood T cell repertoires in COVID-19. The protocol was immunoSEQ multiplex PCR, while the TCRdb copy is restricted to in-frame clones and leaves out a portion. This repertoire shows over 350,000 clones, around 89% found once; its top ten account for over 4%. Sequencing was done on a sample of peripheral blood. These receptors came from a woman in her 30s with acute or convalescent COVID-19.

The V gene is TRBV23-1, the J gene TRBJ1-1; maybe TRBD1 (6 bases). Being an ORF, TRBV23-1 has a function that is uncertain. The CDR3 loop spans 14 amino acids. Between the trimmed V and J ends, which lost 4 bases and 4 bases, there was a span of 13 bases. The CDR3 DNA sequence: TGCGCCAGCAGTCGACCAGGGGAGGGCACTGAAGCTTTCTTT. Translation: CASSRPGEGTEAFF.

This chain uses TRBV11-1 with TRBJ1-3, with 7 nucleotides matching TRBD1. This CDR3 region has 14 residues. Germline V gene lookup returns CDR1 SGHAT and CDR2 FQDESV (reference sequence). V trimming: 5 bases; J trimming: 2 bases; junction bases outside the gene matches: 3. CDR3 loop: CASSRTGTGNTIYF. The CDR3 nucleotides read TGTGCCAGCAGCCGGACAGGAACTGGAAACACCATATATTTT.

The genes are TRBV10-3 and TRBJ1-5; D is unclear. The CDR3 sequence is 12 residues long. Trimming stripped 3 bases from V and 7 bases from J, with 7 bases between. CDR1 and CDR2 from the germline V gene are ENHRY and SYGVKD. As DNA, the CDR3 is TGTGCCATCAGTGACGGTGAGCAGCCCCAGCATTTT. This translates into CAISDGEQPQHF.

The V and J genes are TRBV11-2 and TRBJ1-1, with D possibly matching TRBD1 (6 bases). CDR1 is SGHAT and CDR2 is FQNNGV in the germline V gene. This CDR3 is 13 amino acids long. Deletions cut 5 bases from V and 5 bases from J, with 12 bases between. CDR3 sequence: CASSLGGRTEAFF. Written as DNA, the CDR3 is TGTGCCAGCAGCCTAGGGGGGAGGACTGAAGCTTTCTTT.

CDR3 loop: CASSLRGGGSYNEQFF. As DNA, the CDR3 is TGTGCCAGCAGCCTCCGGGGGGGCGGTTCCTACAATGAGCAGTTCTTC. The chain carries TRBV4-2 and TRBJ2-1; TRBD2 aligns across 8 bases. The junction had 6 bases not matched to a gene; V was cut back by 4 bases and J by 1 base. The CDR3 sequence is 16 residues long. Germline CDR1 is LGHNA and CDR2 is YNFKEQ.

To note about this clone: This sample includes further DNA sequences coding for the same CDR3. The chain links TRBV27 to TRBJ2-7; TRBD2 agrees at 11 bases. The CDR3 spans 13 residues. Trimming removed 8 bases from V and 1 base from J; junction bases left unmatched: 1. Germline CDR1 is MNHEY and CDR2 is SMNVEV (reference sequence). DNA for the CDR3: TGTGCCAGCTCTAGCGGGGGGTCCTACGAGCAGTACTTC. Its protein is CASSSGGSYEQYF.

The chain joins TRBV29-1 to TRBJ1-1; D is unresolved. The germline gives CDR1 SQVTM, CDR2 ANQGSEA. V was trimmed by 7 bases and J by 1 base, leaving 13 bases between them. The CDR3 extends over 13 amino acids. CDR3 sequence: CSGRGGGNTEAFF. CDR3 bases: TGCAGCGGGCGAGGCGGCGGGAACACTGAAGCTTTCTTT.

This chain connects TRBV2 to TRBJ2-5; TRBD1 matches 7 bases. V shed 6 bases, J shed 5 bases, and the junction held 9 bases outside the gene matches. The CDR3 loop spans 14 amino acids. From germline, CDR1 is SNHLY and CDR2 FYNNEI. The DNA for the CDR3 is TGTGCCAGCAGCCTAAGTGGACAGGTGGAGACCCAGTACTTC. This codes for CASSLSGQVETQYF.

This CDR3 reads CASSVGWRGGLETQYF. As DNA, the CDR3 is TGTGCCAGCAGCGTAGGATGGCGGGGGGGCCTAGAGACCCAGTACTTC. The gene calls are TRBV9 and TRBJ2-5, with 9 positions matching TRBD2. The CDR3 is 16 residues long. The germline V gene encodes CDR1 SGDLS and CDR2 YYNGEE. V lost 0 bases, J lost 4 bases, and 7 bases stayed unmatched. Full variable domain (outside the CDR3, taken from reference TRBV9 and TRBJ2-5): DSGVTQTPKHLITATGQRVTLRCSPRSGDLSVYWYQQSLDQGLQFLIQYYNGEERAKGNILERFSAQQFPDLHSELNLSSLELGDSALYFCASSVGWRGGLETQYFGPGTRLLVL.

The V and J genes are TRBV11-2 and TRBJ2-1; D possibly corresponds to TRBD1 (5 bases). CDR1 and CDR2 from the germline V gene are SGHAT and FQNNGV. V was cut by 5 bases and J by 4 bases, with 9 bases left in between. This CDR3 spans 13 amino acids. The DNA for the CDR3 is TGTGCCAGCAGCCACCGACAGTACAATGAGCAGTTCTTC. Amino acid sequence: CASSHRQYNEQFF.

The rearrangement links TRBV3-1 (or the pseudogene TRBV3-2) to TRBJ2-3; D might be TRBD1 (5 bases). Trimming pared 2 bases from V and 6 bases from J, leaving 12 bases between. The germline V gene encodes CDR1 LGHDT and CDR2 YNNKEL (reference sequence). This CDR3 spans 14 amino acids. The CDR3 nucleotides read TGTGCCAGCAGCCAAAGGACATCTGAGGATACGCAGTATTTT. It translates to CASSQRTSEDTQYF.

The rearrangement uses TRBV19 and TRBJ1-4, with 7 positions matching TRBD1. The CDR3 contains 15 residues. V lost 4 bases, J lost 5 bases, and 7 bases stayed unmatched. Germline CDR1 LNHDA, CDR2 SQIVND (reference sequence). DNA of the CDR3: TGTGCCAGTAGTAGGAGGACAGGCTTAAATGAAAAACTGTTTTTT. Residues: CASSRRTGLNEKLFF.

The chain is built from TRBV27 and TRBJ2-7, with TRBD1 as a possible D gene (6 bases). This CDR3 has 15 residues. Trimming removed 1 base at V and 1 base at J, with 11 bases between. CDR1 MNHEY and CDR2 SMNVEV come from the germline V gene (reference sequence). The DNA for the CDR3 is TGTGCCAGCAGTTTATTCCCAGGGACATCCTACGAGCAGTACTTC. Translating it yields CASSLFPGTSYEQYF.

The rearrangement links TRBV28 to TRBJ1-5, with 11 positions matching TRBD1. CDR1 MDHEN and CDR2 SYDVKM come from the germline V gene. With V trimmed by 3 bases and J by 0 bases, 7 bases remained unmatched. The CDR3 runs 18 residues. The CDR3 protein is CASSLSRDRGSSNQPQHF. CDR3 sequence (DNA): TGTGCCAGCAGTTTGTCCCGGGACAGGGGGAGTAGCAATCAGCCCCAGCATTTT.

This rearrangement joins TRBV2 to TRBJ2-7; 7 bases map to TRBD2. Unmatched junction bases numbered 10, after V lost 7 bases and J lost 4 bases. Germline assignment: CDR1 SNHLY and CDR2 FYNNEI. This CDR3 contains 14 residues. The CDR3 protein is CASTDAGVRYEQYF. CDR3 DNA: TGTGCCAGCACAGATGCGGGGGTCCGGTACGAGCAGTACTTC.

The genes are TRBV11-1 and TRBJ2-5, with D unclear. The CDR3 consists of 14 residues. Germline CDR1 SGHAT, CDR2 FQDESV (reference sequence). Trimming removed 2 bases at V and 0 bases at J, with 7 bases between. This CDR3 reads CASSLLTDQETQYF. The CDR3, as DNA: TGTGCCAGCAGCTTATTAACGGACCAAGAGACCCAGTACTTC.

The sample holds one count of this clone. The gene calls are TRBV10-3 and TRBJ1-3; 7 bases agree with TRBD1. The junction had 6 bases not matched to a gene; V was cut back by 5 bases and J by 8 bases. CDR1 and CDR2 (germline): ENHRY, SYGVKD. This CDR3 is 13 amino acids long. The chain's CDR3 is CAISTDRADTIYF. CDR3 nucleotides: TGTGCCATCAGTACCGACAGGGCGGACACCATATATTTT.

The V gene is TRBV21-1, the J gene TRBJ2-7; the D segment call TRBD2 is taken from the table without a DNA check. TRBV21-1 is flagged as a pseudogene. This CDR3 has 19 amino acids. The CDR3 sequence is CASSFTVLAGRTQTYEQYF. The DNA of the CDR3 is TGTGCCAGCAGCTTCACCGTACTAGCGGGGAGGACTCAAACCTACGAGCAGTACTTC.

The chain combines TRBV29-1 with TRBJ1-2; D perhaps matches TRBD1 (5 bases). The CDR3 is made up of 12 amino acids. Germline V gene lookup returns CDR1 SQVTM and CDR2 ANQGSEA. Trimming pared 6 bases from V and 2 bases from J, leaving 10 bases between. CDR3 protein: CSVDTGNYGYTF. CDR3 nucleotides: TGCAGCGTGGATACAGGCAACTATGGCTACACCTTC.

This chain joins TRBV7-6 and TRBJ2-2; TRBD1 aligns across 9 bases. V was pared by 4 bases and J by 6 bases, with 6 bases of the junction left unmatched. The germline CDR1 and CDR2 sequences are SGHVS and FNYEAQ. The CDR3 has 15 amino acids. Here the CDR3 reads CASSYPTGGAGELFF. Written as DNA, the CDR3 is TGTGCCAGCAGCTATCCGACAGGGGGGGCCGGGGAGCTGTTTTTT. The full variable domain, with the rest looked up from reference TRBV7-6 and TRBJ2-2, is GAGVSQSPRYKVTKRGQDVALRCDPISGHVSLYWYRQALGQGPEFLTYFNYEAQQDKSGLPNDRFSAERPEGSISTLTIQRTEQRDSAMYRCASSYPTGGAGELFFGEGSRLTVL.

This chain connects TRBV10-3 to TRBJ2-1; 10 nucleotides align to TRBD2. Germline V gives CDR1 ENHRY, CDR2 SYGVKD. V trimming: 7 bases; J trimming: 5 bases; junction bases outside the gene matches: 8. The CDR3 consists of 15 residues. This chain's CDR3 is CAIKAASGGHNEQFF. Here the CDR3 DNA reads TGTGCCATCAAGGCGGCTAGCGGGGGCCACAATGAGCAGTTCTTC.

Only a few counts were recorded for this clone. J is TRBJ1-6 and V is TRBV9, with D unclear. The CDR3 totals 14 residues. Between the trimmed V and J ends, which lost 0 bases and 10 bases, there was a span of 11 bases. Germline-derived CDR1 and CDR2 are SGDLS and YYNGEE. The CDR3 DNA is TGTGCCAGCAGCGTAGGAGGGTCGGCCTCACCCCTCCACTTT. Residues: CASSVGGSASPLHF.

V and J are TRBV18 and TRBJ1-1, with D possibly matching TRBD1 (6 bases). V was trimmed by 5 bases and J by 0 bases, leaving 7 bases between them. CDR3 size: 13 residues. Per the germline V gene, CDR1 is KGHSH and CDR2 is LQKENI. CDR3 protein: CASSGGLNTEAFF. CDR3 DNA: TGTGCCAGCTCAGGGGGCCTGAACACTGAAGCTTTCTTT.

The CDR3 spells CATSDTNDNEQFF. As DNA, the CDR3 is TGTGCCACCAGTGACACAAACGACAATGAGCAGTTCTTC. The gene calls are TRBV24-1 and TRBJ2-1; D unclear. V was cut by 4 bases and J by 5 bases, with 8 bases left in between. The germline CDR1 and CDR2 sequences are KGHDR and SFDVKD. The CDR3 runs to 13 residues.

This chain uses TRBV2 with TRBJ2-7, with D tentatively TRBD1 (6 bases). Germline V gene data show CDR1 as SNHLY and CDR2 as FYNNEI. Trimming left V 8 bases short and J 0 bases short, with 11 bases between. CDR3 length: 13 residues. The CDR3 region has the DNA TGTGCCAGCGGGTCAGGGGACTCCTACGAGCAGTACTTC. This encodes CASGSGDSYEQYF.

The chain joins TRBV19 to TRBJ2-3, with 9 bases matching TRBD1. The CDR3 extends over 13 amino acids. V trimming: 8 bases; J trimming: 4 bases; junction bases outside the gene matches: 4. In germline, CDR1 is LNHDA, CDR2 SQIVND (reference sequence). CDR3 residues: CASLDRGPDTQYF. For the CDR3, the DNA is TGTGCCAGTCTGGACAGGGGACCAGATACGCAGTATTTT.

The CDR3 protein is CAWSTGGVAFF. CDR3 sequence (DNA): TGTGCCTGGAGTACAGGGGGCGTTGCTTTCTTT. The gene calls are TRBV30 and TRBJ1-1, with 9 bases lining up with TRBD1. The CDR3 is 11 amino acids. The ends lost 2 bases at V and 11 bases at J; junction bases unmatched: 3. Germline V gene sequence: CDR1 GTSNPN, CDR2 SVGIG (reference sequence).

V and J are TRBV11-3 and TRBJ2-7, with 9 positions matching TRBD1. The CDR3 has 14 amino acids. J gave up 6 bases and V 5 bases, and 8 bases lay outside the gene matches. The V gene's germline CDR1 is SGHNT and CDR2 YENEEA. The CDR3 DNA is TGTGCCAGCAGCCTCGGGACAGGGCCGGCCGAGCAGTACTTC. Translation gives CASSLGTGPAEQYF.

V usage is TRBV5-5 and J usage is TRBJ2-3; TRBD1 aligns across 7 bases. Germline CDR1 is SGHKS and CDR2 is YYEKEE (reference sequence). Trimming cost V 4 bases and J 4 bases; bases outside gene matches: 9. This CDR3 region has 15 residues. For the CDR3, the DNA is TGTGCCAGCAGCCAGATTGGACAGGTATCAGATACGCAGTATTTT. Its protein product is CASSQIGQVSDTQYF.

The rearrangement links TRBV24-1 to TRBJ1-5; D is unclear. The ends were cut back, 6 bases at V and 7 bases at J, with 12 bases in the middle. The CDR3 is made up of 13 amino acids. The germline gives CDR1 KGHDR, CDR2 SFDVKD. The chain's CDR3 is CATSNGERQPQHF. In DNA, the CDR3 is TGTGCCACCAGTAACGGGGAACGGCAGCCCCAGCATTTT.